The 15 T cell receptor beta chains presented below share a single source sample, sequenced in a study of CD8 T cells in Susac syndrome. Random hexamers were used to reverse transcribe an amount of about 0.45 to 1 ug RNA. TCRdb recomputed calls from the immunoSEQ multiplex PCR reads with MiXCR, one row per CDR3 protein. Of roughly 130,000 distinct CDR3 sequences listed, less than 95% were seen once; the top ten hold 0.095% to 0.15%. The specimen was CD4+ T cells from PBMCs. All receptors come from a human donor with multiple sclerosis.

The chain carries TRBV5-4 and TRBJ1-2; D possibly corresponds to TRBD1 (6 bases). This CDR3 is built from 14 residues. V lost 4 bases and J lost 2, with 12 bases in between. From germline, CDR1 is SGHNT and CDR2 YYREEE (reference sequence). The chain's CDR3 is CASSQGIKNYGYTF. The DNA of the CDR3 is TGTGCCAGCAGCCAGGGGATTAAGAACTATGGCTACACCTTC.

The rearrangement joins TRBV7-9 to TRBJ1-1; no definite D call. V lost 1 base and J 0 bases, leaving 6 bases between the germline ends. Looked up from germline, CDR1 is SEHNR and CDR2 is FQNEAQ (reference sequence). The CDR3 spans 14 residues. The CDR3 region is CASSLDVMNTEAFF. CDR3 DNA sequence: TGTGCCAGCAGCTTAGACGTGATGAACACTGAAGCTTTCTTT.

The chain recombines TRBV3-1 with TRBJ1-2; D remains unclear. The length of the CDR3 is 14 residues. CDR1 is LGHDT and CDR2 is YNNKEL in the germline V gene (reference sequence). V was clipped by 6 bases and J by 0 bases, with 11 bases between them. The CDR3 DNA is TGTGCCAGCAGTCACCAACCTACTAACTATGGCTACACCTTC. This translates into CASSHQPTNYGYTF.

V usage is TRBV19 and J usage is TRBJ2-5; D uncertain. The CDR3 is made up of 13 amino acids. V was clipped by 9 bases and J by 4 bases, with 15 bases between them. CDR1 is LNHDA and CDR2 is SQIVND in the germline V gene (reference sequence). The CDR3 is CASRGFGGETQYF. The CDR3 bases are TGTGCCAGCAGAGGATTCGGCGGAGAGACCCAGTACTTC. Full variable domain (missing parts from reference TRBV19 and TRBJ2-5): DGGITQSPKYLFRKEGQNVTLSCEQNLNHDAMYWYRQDPGQGLRLIYYSQIVNDFQKGDIAEGYSVSREKKESFPLTVTSAQKNPTAFYLCASRGFGGETQYFGPGTRLLVL.

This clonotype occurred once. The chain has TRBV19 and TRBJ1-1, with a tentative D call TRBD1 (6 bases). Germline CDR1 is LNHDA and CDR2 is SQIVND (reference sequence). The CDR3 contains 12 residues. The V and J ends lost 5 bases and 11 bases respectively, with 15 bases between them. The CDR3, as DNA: TGTGCCAGTAGTCTTTTACAGGGTAAGGCTTTCTTT. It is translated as CASSLLQGKAFF.

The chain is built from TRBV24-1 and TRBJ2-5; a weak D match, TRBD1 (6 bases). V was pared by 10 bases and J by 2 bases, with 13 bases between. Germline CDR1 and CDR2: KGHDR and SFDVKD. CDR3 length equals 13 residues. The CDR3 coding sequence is TGTGCCACGAGCAACAGGGATCAAGAGACCCAGTACTTC. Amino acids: CATSNRDQETQYF.

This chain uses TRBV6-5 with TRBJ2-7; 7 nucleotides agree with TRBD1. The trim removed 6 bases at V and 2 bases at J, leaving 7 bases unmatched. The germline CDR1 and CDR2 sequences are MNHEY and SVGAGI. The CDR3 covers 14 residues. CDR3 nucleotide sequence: TGTGCCAGCAGCTTGACAGGGAAAACCTACGAGCAGTACTTC. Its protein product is CASSLTGKTYEQYF.

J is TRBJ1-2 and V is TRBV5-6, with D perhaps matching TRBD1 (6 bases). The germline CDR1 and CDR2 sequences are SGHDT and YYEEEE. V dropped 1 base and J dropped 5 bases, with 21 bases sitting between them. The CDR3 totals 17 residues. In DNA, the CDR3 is TGTGCCAGCAGCTTGATGGGACACCAGCAGAGAGGGTATGGCTACACCTTC. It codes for CASSLMGHQQRGYGYTF.

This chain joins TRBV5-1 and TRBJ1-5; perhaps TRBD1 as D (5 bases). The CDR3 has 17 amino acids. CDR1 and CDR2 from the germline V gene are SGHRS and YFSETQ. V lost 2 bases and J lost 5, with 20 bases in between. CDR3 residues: CASSFGVLGGGDQPQHF. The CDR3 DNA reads TGCGCCAGCAGCTTCGGGGTTTTGGGGGGAGGCGATCAGCCCCAGCATTTT.

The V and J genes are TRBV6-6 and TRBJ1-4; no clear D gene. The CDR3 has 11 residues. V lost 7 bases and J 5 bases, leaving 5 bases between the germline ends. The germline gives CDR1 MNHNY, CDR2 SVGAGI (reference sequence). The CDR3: CASMGNEKLFF. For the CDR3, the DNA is TGTGCCAGCATGGGGAATGAAAAACTGTTTTTT.

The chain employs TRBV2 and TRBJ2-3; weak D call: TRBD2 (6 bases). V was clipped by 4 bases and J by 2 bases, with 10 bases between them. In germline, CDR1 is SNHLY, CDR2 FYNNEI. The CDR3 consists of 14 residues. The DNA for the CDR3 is TGTGCCAGCAGTGTTAGCGGAGCCACAGATACGCAGTATTTT. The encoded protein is CASSVSGATDTQYF. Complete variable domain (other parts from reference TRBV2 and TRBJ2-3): EPEVTQTPSHQVTQMGQEVILRCVPISNHLYFYWYRQILGQKVEFLVSFYNNEISEKSEIFDDQFSVERPDGSNFTLKIRSTKLEDSAMYFCASSVSGATDTQYFGPGTRLTVL.

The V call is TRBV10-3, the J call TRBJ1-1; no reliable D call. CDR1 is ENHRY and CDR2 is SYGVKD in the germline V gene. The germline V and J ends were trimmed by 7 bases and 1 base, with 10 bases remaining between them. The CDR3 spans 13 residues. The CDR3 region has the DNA TGTGCCATCAACGAGGTGGGGAACACTGAAGCTTTCTTT. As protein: CAINEVGNTEAFF.

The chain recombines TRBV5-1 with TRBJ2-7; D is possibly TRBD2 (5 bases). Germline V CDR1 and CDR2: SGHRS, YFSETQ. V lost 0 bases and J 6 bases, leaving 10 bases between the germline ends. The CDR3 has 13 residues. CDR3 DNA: TGCGCCAGCAGCTTGGCCCCTGGGAGCGAGCAGTACTTC. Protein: CASSLAPGSEQYF.

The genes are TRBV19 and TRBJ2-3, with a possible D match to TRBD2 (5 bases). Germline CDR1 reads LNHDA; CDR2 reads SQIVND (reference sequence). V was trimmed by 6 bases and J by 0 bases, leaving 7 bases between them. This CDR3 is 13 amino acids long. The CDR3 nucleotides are TGTGCCAGTAGAAGAGGGAGCACAGATACGCAGTATTTT. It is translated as CASRRGSTDTQYF.

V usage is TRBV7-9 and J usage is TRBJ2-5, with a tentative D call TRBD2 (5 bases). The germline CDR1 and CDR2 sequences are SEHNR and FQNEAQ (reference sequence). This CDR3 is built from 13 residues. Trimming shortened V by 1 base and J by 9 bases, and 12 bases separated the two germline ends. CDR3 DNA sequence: TGTGCCAGCAGCTTAGGGCTCGGCGGGCCCCAGTACTTC. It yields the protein CASSLGLGGPQYF.